This T cell receptor beta chain was sequenced in a study of blood T cell repertoires in COVID-19 (dated by TCRdb to the early 2020s). Notes on the research overall: The collaborator samples originated in the United States, Italy and Spain and spanned the acute and convalescent phases of COVID-19. Deeply sampled blood TCRbeta repertoires from subjects exposed to, actively infected with, or recovered from COVID-19 were included in the dataset. Where available, HLA class I and class II types were obtained from metadata supplied by the sample provider rather than from assay-based typing. Nearly every sample came with metadata listing a de-identified subject ID, COVID-19 status, age in years and sex. The prospective study material was composed of cDNA or gDNA derived from T cells, B-cell-depleted T cells, or PBMCs. Samples came from the ongoing ImmuneRACE study (first 160 participants) plus 1,254 subjects from 6 global collaborators. A freely available public database, intended as a resource for researchers studying the immune response to SARS-CoV-2, is where the repertoires were released.

From V the trimming removes 2 bases and from J it removes 0 bases, while the gene matches leave 10 bases of the junction unaccounted for. From a lookup of the germline V gene, CDR1 and CDR2 are SGHDN and FVKESK. The cysteine opens and the phenylalanine closes a CDR3 of 18 amino acids. Only CDR3 DNA is held: 54 bases, read in frame from base 1. On the study overall, not on this receptor specifically: How much clinical and demographic metadata was included differed by source and by participant, and the metadata was provided uncurated.

About this clone itself: Its specific antigen is unknown. The sample holds no much larger clone one base away, and base qualities are not on file.

One collaborating source in Seattle enrolled patients during active infection and followed them longitudinally through the course of disease. The collaborating institutions used their own protocols to collect whole blood in K2EDTA tubes. For TCRbeta analysis, collaborators shipped samples in one of three forms: frozen whole blood, isolated PBMCs, or DNA extracted from either of those sample types. The immunoSEQ Assay, a bias-controlled multiplex PCR, was used to amplify TCRbeta CDR3 regions from genomic DNA. The study's processing was this. The number of nucleated cells in each sample was estimated from the amplification of reference gene primers within the assay. Sequence reads were collapsed and filtered to measure the absolute abundance of every unique TCRbeta CDR3 rearrangement. Productive Simpson clonality was computed per sample as the square root of Simpson's diversity index over productive rearrangements. The immuneACCESS repertoire file appears here via TCRdb, limited to in-frame rearrangements. These files lack a portion of the clones; in checked studies, under half of the deficit traces to unresolved V genes, and the cause of the others is not known. V and J calls and clone size are those listed in that table; D and trimming were worked out from the DNA. This sample is represented by some 58,000 clones; approximately 83% of them were singletons. The ten largest account for roughly 10% of the sample.

The clonotype comes from a man between 50 and 59 years old with COVID-19, enrolled during active disease. The source material was peripheral blood. Recombination linked TRBV14 to TRBJ1-1; TRBD1 aligns with 9 central bases. CDR3 sequence: CASSQHIGTGIMNTEAFF. The nucleotides read TGTGCCAGCAGCCAACATATCGGGACAGGGATCATGAACACTGAAGCTTTCTTT.